This entry lists 30 T cell receptor beta chains sequenced from one sample in a study of T cell clonotyping in hematopoietic cell transplantation. Data came from immunoSEQ multiplex PCR; TCRdb stores just in-frame clones and leaves some out. The sample contains some 6,500 clones, about 87% of which appear only once. This sample comprised PBMCs, obtained 100 days after allogeneic stem cell transplant. These receptor sequences come from a male patient aged 50 to 59 who had an allogeneic stem cell transplant from a related donor, so the T cells may come from the graft donor. Some clones in this sample may be carry-over from other donors' samples.

The DNA of the CDR3 is TGTGCCATCAGTGGCTTAGGGGGGAAGGAGACCCAGTACTTC. This gives the protein CAISGLGGKETQYF. The J gene is TRBJ2-5, the V gene TRBV10-3, with D perhaps given as TRBD1 or TRBD2 (6 bases each). Germline V gene lookup returns CDR1 ENHRY and CDR2 SYGVKD. This CDR3 comprises 14 residues. V lost 4 bases and J lost 5, with 14 bases in between.

The chain couples TRBV30 to TRBJ2-1; D uncertain. Germline V gene lookup returns CDR1 GTSNPN and CDR2 SVGIG (reference sequence). The CDR3 is made up of 15 amino acids. V was clipped by 2 bases and J by 6 bases, with 17 bases between them. The CDR3 nucleotides read TGTGCCTGGAGTAGGGCCACAACTTCTCTCAATGAGCAGTTCTTC. Protein product: CAWSRATTSLNEQFF.

The chain employs TRBV30 and TRBJ2-7; D is ambiguous. This CDR3 region has 12 residues. With 1 base removed from V and 7 bases from J, the gap between germline ends came to 11 bases. Germline CDR1 is GTSNPN and CDR2 is SVGIG (reference sequence). In DNA, the CDR3 is TGTGCCTGGAGTGGGTCCTCGGAAGAGCAGTACTTC. Residues: CAWSGSSEEQYF.

With respect to this clone: A junction boundary mismatches the germline segment, possibly from a read error. V and J are TRBV20-1 and TRBJ1-2; unclear D gene. CDR3 length: 10 amino acids. Germline lookup yields CDR1 DFQATT and CDR2 SNEGSKA (reference sequence). CDR3 coding DNA: TGCAGGGCGGACTCGGGTGGCCACACCTTC. It encodes CRADSGGHTF.

V gene TRBV14 combines with J gene TRBJ2-5, with 16 bases matching TRBD2. The end of the DNA aligns better with TRBJ2-7, so the J call may be wrong. Germline CDR1 is SGHDN and CDR2 is FVKESK. The CDR3 extends over 16 amino acids. For the CDR3, the DNA is TGTGCCAGCAGCCCGGGACTAGCGGGAGGGCCTTACGAGCAGTACTTC. It codes for CASSPGLAGGPYEQYF.

This clone was found once. The V gene is TRBV7-2, the J gene TRBJ1-5; D possibly corresponds to TRBD1 (6 bases). The CDR3 has 15 residues. The germline V gene has CDR1 SGHTA and CDR2 FQGNSA. V lost 2 bases and J 2 bases, leaving 10 bases between the germline ends. The CDR3 coding sequence is TGTGCCAGCAGCTTAATGCCAGGGGGCAATCAGCCCCAGCATTTT. Translating gives CASSLMPGGNQPQHF. The whole variable domain, remainder taken from reference TRBV7-2 and TRBJ1-5, is GAGVSQSPSNKVTEKGKDVELRCDPISGHTALYWYRQSLGQGLEFLIYFQGNSAPDKSGLPSDRFSAERTGGSVSTLTIQRTQQEDSAVYLCASSLMPGGNQPQHFGDGTRLSIL.

J is TRBJ2-5 and V is TRBV9; 10 bases are a match to TRBD1. The CDR3 has 16 amino acids. Germline V CDR1 and CDR2: SGDLS, YYNGEE. Trimming took 3 bases from V and 5 from J; bases not matched to a gene: 10. CDR3 nucleotide sequence: TGTGCCAGCAGCGCTAATTGGGACAGGGGTGAGGAGACCCAGTACTTC. It specifies CASSANWDRGEETQYF.

The chain is built from TRBV29-1 and TRBJ1-1, with D tentatively TRBD1 (6 bases). The CDR3 has 13 amino acids. Trimming removed 4 bases at V and 0 bases at J, with 9 bases between. From germline, CDR1 is SQVTM and CDR2 ANQGSEA. CDR3 protein: CSVGTVMNTEAFF. Written as DNA, the CDR3 is TGCAGCGTTGGGACAGTCATGAACACTGAAGCTTTCTTT.

V gene TRBV5-1 combines with J gene TRBJ2-7; TRBD1 aligns across 7 bases. The length of the CDR3 is 16 residues. CDR1 and CDR2 from the germline V gene are SGHRS and YFSETQ. V lost 0 bases, J lost 3 bases, and 9 bases stayed unmatched. The CDR3 region is CASSLVPRDSLYEQYF. CDR3 nucleotides: TGCGCCAGCAGCTTGGTACCCCGGGACAGCCTCTACGAGCAGTACTTC.

This clone was detected only once. V is TRBV28 and J is TRBJ2-4; TRBD1 might be the D (5 bases). This CDR3 has 15 amino acids. Trimming left V 3 bases short and J 4 bases short, with 13 bases between. Germline V gives CDR1 MDHEN, CDR2 SYDVKM. The CDR3 DNA reads as TGTGCCAGCAGTTTCGATGACAGCTTGAAAAACATTCAGTACTTC. Translating it yields CASSFDDSLKNIQYF. Filled out from reference TRBV28 and TRBJ2-4, the complete variable domain reads DVKVTQSSRYLVKRTGEKVFLECVQDMDHENMFWYRQDPGLGLRLIYFSYDVKMKEKGDIPEGYSVSREKKERFSLILESASTNQTSMYLCASSFDDSLKNIQYFGAGTRLSVL.

The rearrangement uses TRBV7-8 and TRBJ2-1; D is undetermined. The CDR3 runs to 13 residues. Trimming took off 5 bases at V and 5 bases at J, with 10 bases between the two ends. Looked up from germline, CDR1 is SGHVS and CDR2 is FQNEAQ. The CDR3: CASSPPRDNEQFF. The CDR3 region has the DNA TGTGCCAGCAGCCCTCCACGCGACAATGAGCAGTTCTTC.

The rearrangement links TRBV9 to TRBJ2-1, with 11 nucleotides matching TRBD2. The germline V gene has CDR1 SGDLS and CDR2 YYNGEE. V dropped 4 bases and J dropped 7; count of bases not matched to a gene: 7. The length of the CDR3 is 15 residues. This CDR3 reads CASSKDGTSGNEQFF. The CDR3 coding sequence is TGTGCCAGCAGCAAAGACGGGACTAGCGGAAATGAGCAGTTCTTC.

The genes are TRBV20-1 and TRBJ2-5, with D possibly matching TRBD2 (5 bases). Germline loops: CDR1 DFQATT, CDR2 SNEGSKA (reference sequence). Deletions cut 3 bases from V and 9 bases from J, with 11 bases between. The CDR3 loop spans 11 amino acids. In DNA form, the CDR3 reads TGCAGTGCTAGGGCATTCGGGGCCCAGTACTTC. This gives the protein CSARAFGAQYF.

V is TRBV6-4 and J is TRBJ2-1, with a tentative D call TRBD1 (6 bases). Trimming cost V 2 bases and J 5 bases, with 7 bases left between them. This CDR3 contains 13 residues. Germline assignment: CDR1 MRHNA and CDR2 SNTAGT. CDR3 coding DNA: TGTGCCAGCAGTGACAGGGACAACAATGAGCAGTTCTTC. Protein product: CASSDRDNNEQFF.

The rearrangement links TRBV6-6 to TRBJ1-5; 7 nucleotides agree with TRBD1. The CDR3 sequence is 14 residues long. Germline values: CDR1 MNHNY, CDR2 SVGAGI (reference sequence). The junction had 4 bases not matched to a gene; V was cut back by 6 bases and J by 2 bases. The CDR3 region is CASRGGWGNQPQHF. CDR3 nucleotides: TGTGCCAGCAGAGGGGGCTGGGGCAATCAGCCCCAGCATTTT.

The chain couples TRBV6-5 to TRBJ1-5, with D hard to call. With 5 bases removed from V and 0 bases from J, the gap between germline ends came to 11 bases. The V gene's germline CDR1 is MNHEY and CDR2 SVGAGI. CDR3 size: 15 residues. The CDR3 DNA reads as TGTGCCAGCAGTCCCTGGGAGGATAGCAATCAGCCCCAGCATTTT. Protein: CASSPWEDSNQPQHF.

The chain recombines TRBV2 with TRBJ2-1, with 7 bases that match TRBD1. Germline V gives CDR1 SNHLY, CDR2 FYNNEI. With 7 bases clipped from V and 4 bases from J, the junction kept 10 bases outside the gene matches. This CDR3 is 15 amino acids long. The CDR3 bases are TGTGCCAGCACCACGGGACAGACGACTTACAATGAGCAGTTCTTC. As protein: CASTTGQTTYNEQFF.

This chain joins TRBV25-1 and TRBJ2-7, with D perhaps matching TRBD1 or TRBD2 (5 bases each). Germline V gene data show CDR1 as MGHDK and CDR2 as SYGVNS. V lost 3 bases and J lost 6, with 18 bases in between. This CDR3 has 15 amino acids. The CDR3 DNA is TGTGCCAGCAGTGATCTCCGGGACCTTAGGGTCGAGCAGTACTTC. Its protein is CASSDLRDLRVEQYF.

This chain links TRBV30 with TRBJ2-1; D is perhaps TRBD1 (6 bases). CDR1 is GTSNPN, CDR2 SVGIG, per germline (reference sequence). With 3 bases removed from V and 8 bases from J, the gap between germline ends came to 14 bases. The CDR3 sequence is 13 residues long. CDR3 region: CAWRGAVVYEQFF. CDR3 DNA: TGTGCCTGGAGGGGGGCAGTGGTCTATGAGCAGTTCTTC. Drawing the rest from reference TRBV30 and TRBJ2-1, the complete variable domain is SQTIHQWPATLVQPVGSPLSLECTVEGTSNPNLYWYRQAAGRGLQLLFYSVGIGQISSEVPQNLSASRPQDRQFILSSKKLLLSDSGFYLCAWRGAVVYEQFFGPGTRLTVL.

This clone came up once. The rearrangement uses TRBV10-3 and TRBJ2-7; D may correspond to TRBD1 or TRBD2 (5 bases each). The CDR3 length is 12 residues. Germline-derived CDR1 and CDR2 are ENHRY and SYGVKD. Trimming removed 8 bases at V and 6 bases at J, with 14 bases between. The DNA of the CDR3 is TGTGCCATCGCCGGGACCGGAACCGAGCAGTACTTC. Protein product: CAIAGTGTEQYF.

This clone was seen a few times. This chain uses TRBV29-1 with TRBJ1-2; perhaps TRBD1 as D (6 bases). CDR3 size: 11 residues. From germline, CDR1 is SQVTM and CDR2 ANQGSEA. Trimming removed 7 bases at V and 1 base at J, with 7 bases between. CDR3 residues: CSGTVNYGYTF. CDR3 nucleotide sequence: TGCAGCGGGACAGTTAACTATGGCTACACCTTC.

The gene calls are TRBV6-1 and TRBJ2-1, with TRBD2 matching 7 bases. Losses at the gene ends were 7 bases for V and 7 bases for J; bases not matched to a gene: 10. Looked up from germline, CDR1 is MNHNS and CDR2 is SASEGT. The CDR3 runs 14 residues. The CDR3 loop is CASIRGLIENEQFF. For the CDR3, the DNA is TGTGCCAGCATACGGGGACTAATAGAGAATGAGCAGTTCTTC.

The chain has TRBV7-9 and TRBJ1-2; D perhaps matches TRBD1 (6 bases). Germline CDR1 reads SEHNR; CDR2 reads FQNEAQ (reference sequence). This CDR3 is 13 amino acids long. With 5 bases removed from V and 8 bases from J, the gap between germline ends came to 15 bases. This CDR3 reads CASSARQDSGYTF. The DNA for the CDR3 is TGTGCCAGCAGCGCTCGACAGGACTCGGGCTACACCTTC.

V and J are TRBV9 and TRBJ2-3, with TRBD1 matching 9 bases. With 0 bases clipped from V and 6 bases from J, the junction kept 14 bases outside the gene matches. Germline-derived CDR1 and CDR2 are SGDLS and YYNGEE. This CDR3 has 18 amino acids. DNA for the CDR3: TGTGCCAGCAGCGTAGAGGGGAGGACAGGGGCGGTGAGGGATACGCAGTATTTT. Residues: CASSVEGRTGAVRDTQYF.

The rearrangement joins TRBV6-1 to TRBJ2-5; tentative D call: TRBD2 (6 bases). The CDR3 extends over 15 amino acids. From germline, CDR1 is MNHNS and CDR2 SASEGT. V shed 6 bases and J shed 2 bases, with 16 bases lying between them. This CDR3 reads CASRPLVAGQETQYF. CDR3 nucleotide sequence: TGTGCCAGCAGGCCACTAGTGGCGGGACAAGAGACCCAGTACTTC.

In this sample, this clone turned up once. The rearrangement uses TRBV30 and TRBJ2-7; TRBD2 agrees at 7 bases. This CDR3 is 13 amino acids long. Germline-derived CDR1 and CDR2 are GTSNPN and SVGIG (reference sequence). The trim removed 0 bases at V and 7 bases at J, leaving 6 bases unmatched. Here the CDR3 reads CAWSVGQGGEQYF. CDR3 sequence (DNA): TGTGCCTGGAGTGTAGGGCAGGGAGGGGAGCAGTACTTC.

CDR3 nucleotide sequence: TGCGCCACCCTAGAGTCTGGGGCCAACGTCCTGACTTTC. Protein product: CATLESGANVLTF. The chain uses TRBV5-1 and TRBJ2-6, with no clear D. The CDR3 sequence is 13 residues long. Trimming removed 9 bases from V and 1 base from J, with 8 bases in between. Germline V gene data show CDR1 as SGHRS and CDR2 as YFSETQ.

The chain couples TRBV30 to TRBJ1-4; 9 nucleotides match TRBD1. Germline V gives CDR1 GTSNPN, CDR2 SVGIG (reference sequence). Losses at the gene ends were 1 base for V and 8 bases for J; bases not matched to a gene: 5. The CDR3 runs 14 residues. CDR3 region: CAWSGDRVWEKLFF. DNA for the CDR3: TGTGCCTGGAGTGGGGACAGGGTGTGGGAAAAACTGTTTTTT.

Details on this clone: A read error may account for a junction end that differs from germline. The V and J genes are TRBV6-5 and TRBJ1-1; D not resolved. This CDR3 spans 12 amino acids. CDR1 and CDR2 from the germline V gene are MNHEY and SVGAGI. The CDR3 nucleotides are TGTGCCAACAGTTCCGGGATGACTGAAGCTTTCTTT. As protein: CANSSGMTEAFF.

The table lists this clone with a few counts. This rearrangement joins TRBV6-1 to TRBJ1-1, with 10 bases identical to TRBD1. The CDR3 sequence is 14 residues long. V trimming: 10 bases; J trimming: 4 bases; junction bases outside the gene matches: 9. The germline V gene has CDR1 MNHNS and CDR2 SASEGT. CDR3 sequence reads: CAMQTGGPGTEAFF. The CDR3 DNA reads TGTGCCATGCAGACAGGGGGCCCCGGCACTGAAGCTTTCTTT.